Here is one T cell receptor beta chain with its context. This specimen comes from a study of T-cell reconstitution after alpha-beta-depleted transplantation in children. During its preparation, the TCRbeta library received unique molecular identifiers. TCRdb called the PCR reads again in MiXCR, with one record for every CDR3 protein. The sample shows about 510,000 distinct CDR3 sequences, roughly 10% of them seen only once. V lost 3 bases, J lost 2 bases, and 8 bases lay in between. The CDR3 sequence is 13 residues long. The germline gives CDR1 MGHDK, CDR2 SYGVNS. The TCR originated in a female patient aged 2-10 years who had a stem cell transplant for aplastic anemia, so the T cells may come from the graft donor. The specimen comprised PBMCs, mostly from graft donor cells, sampled 180 days after TCRalphabeta/CD19-depleted stem cell transplant. The chain couples TRBV25-1 to TRBJ2-7, with TRBD1 as a possible D gene (6 bases). The CDR3 is CASSDGGAYEQYF. The CDR3 coding sequence is TGTGCCAGCAGTGATGGGGGCGCCTACGAGCAGTACTTC.